This T cell receptor (beta chain) was found in a study of sequential checkpoint blockade in melanoma. Study summary: First-line arms were nivolumab then ipilimumab, or the reverse, randomized 1:1.

V dropped 3 bases and J dropped 0; count of bases not matched to a gene: 3. Germline CDR1 is MDHEN and CDR2 is SYDVKM. The CDR3 runs to 17 residues. Here immunoSEQ multiplex PCR was the method, and the copy in TCRdb shows in-frame clones only, minus some. The data hold roughly 6,500 clones, with around 48% observed a single time. As for treatment: randomized to nivolumab then ipilimumab (arm A) or the reverse (arm B). From thawed PBMCs, live CD3+CD8+ cells negative for CD19 and CD56 were sorted. This clone was seen a single time. The chain links TRBV28 to TRBJ2-6, with 9 bases that match TRBD1. The sequence was collected from a human patient with melanoma. Some clones in this sample may be carry-over from other donors' samples. This specimen consisted of CD8+ T cells sorted from blood (inferred from file names), obtained from a patient given nivolumab and ipilimumab in sequence. The CDR3 region has the DNA TGTGCCAGCAGTTTGGGACAGGGATACTCTGGGGCCAACGTCCTGACTTTC. It translates to CASSLGQGYSGANVLTF.